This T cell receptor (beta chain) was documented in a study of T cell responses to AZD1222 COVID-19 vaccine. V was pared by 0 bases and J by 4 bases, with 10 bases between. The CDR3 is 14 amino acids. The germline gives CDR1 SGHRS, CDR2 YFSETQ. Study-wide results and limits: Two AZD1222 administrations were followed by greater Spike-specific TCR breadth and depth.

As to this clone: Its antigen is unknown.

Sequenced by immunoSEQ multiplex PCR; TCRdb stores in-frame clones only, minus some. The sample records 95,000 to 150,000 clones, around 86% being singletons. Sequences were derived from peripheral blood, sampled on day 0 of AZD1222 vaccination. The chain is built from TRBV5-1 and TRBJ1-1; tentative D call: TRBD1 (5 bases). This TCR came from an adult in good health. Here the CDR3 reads CASSLEQVGTEAFF. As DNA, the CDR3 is TGCGCCAGCAGCTTGGAACAGGTGGGCACTGAAGCTTTCTTT.